This entry lists 3 T cell receptor beta chains sequenced from one sample in a study of radiotherapy plus CTLA-4 blockade in lung cancer. Data came from immunoSEQ multiplex PCR; TCRdb stores just in-frame clones and leaves some out. In the table there are about 120,000 clones, over 80% of which are singletons. Sequences were derived from peripheral blood, sampled from a patient treated with radiotherapy plus ipilimumab. These receptors were collected from a human donor with non-small cell lung cancer that progressed on radiotherapy plus ipilimumab.

The CDR3 DNA reads TGCGCCAGCAGCTTGCAAGGGGCCTACACTGAAGCTTTCTTT. Its protein is CASSLQGAYTEAFF. The rearrangement uses TRBV5-1 and TRBJ1-1; D is perhaps TRBD1 (5 bases). V gave up 1 base and J gave up 3 bases, with 10 bases separating them. Germline assignment: CDR1 SGHRS and CDR2 YFSETQ. CDR3 length: 14 residues.

V usage is TRBV6-6 and J usage is TRBJ1-2; tentative D call: TRBD1 (5 bases). The CDR3 length is 14 residues. Between the trimmed V and J ends, which lost 5 bases and 5 bases, there was a span of 15 bases. Per the germline V gene, CDR1 is MNHNY and CDR2 is SVGAGI (reference sequence). The CDR3 protein is CASSTRVGVYGYTF. The DNA for the CDR3 is TGTGCCAGCAGTACCCGGGTAGGGGTTTATGGCTACACCTTC.

This chain joins TRBV6-5 and TRBJ1-2; D unresolved. Germline values: CDR1 MNHEY, CDR2 SVGAGI. This CDR3 has 15 amino acids. V was trimmed by 1 base and J by 0 bases, leaving 9 bases between them. This chain's CDR3 is CASSYFASANYGYTF. For the CDR3, the DNA is TGTGCCAGCAGTTACTTTGCCTCAGCTAACTATGGCTACACCTTC.